The 22 T cell receptor beta chains below were found in one sample sequenced in a study of control samples from healthy donors and cancer patients. Assay: immunoSEQ multiplex PCR; the TCRdb copy retains only in-frame clones and omits some. The sample includes fewer than 500,000 clones, over 75% seen only once; the top ten take over 5.5%. Sequencing was carried out using PBMCs. These receptor sequences come from a man aged 40-49 years with head and neck cancer.

The chain is built from TRBV27 and TRBJ2-7; D unresolved. Trimming removed 5 bases from V and 5 bases from J, with 13 bases in between. The germline CDR1 and CDR2 sequences are MNHEY and SMNVEV (reference sequence). The CDR3 sequence is 13 residues long. Here the CDR3 DNA reads TGTGCCAGCAGTCCTTCCGACCGGAACGAGCAGTACTTC. Its translation is CASSPSDRNEQYF.

The rearrangement links TRBV5-5 to TRBJ1-2, with 7 nucleotides matching TRBD1. Germline V CDR1 and CDR2: SGHKS, YYEKEE (reference sequence). The V segment lost 4 bases and the J segment 1 base; nucleotides outside the gene matches: 7. The CDR3 contains 15 residues. CDR3 amino acids: CASSVTGTDNYGYTF. CDR3 nucleotide sequence: TGTGCCAGCAGCGTTACCGGGACAGATAACTATGGCTACACCTTC.

The chain uses TRBV3-1 (or the pseudogene TRBV3-2) and TRBJ1-2; 12 bases are shared with TRBD1. The CDR3 covers 16 residues. J lost 7 bases, V lost 0 bases, and 6 bases had no gene match. The V gene's germline CDR1 is LGHDT and CDR2 YNNKEL (reference sequence). CDR3 loop: CASSQEWDRGQGGYTF. CDR3 in DNA: TGTGCCAGCAGCCAAGAATGGGACAGGGGGCAGGGTGGCTACACCTTC.

The J gene is TRBJ2-7, the V gene TRBV19, with 9 bases aligning to TRBD1. The V and J ends lost 3 bases and 3 bases, in that order; junction bases with no gene match: 6. The germline CDR1 and CDR2 sequences are LNHDA and SQIVND (reference sequence). CDR3 size: 15 residues. The CDR3 region is CASSIRWTGDYEQYF. The CDR3, as DNA: TGTGCCAGTAGTATCCGTTGGACAGGGGACTACGAGCAGTACTTC.

The chain recombines TRBV30 with TRBJ1-2; 9 bases are a match to TRBD1. CDR3 length: 14 residues. Per the germline V gene, CDR1 is GTSNPN and CDR2 is SVGIG (reference sequence). The ends lost 3 bases at V and 8 bases at J; junction bases unmatched: 10. CDR3 sequence reads: CAWSPGQGLKGYTF. The CDR3 DNA reads TGTGCCTGGAGCCCGGGACAGGGTCTTAAGGGCTACACCTTC.

The chain is built from TRBV7-8 and TRBJ1-3; TRBD1 aligns across 10 bases. Germline trimming cut 4 bases from V and 7 bases from J; bases unmatched to any gene: 10. This CDR3 is 16 amino acids long. CDR1 SGHVS and CDR2 FQNEAQ come from the germline V gene. CDR3 DNA sequence: TGTGCCAGCAGCTGGGACAGGGGCCGCCAGGGGAACACCATATATTTT. Its translation is CASSWDRGRQGNTIYF.

To note about this clone: Other DNA variants within this sample encode the same CDR3. The chain joins TRBV9 to TRBJ1-2; 7 bases align to TRBD1. CDR3 length equals 13 residues. Germline V gene data show CDR1 as SGDLS and CDR2 as YYNGEE. Trimming at V came to 1 base and at J to 6 bases, leaving 3 bases not matched to a gene. CDR3 sequence (DNA): TGTGCCAGCAGCGTAAATCAGGGGGATGGCTACACCTTC. Translating gives CASSVNQGDGYTF.

This chain links TRBV3-1 (or the pseudogene TRBV3-2) with TRBJ1-1, with 9 bases fitting TRBD1. Germline CDR1 is LGHDT and CDR2 is YNNKEL (reference sequence). The CDR3 extends over 14 amino acids. J was trimmed by 3 bases and V by 4 bases; bases with no gene match: 3. The DNA of the CDR3 is TGTGCCAGCAGCCTTCGGACAGGGGACACTGAAGCTTTCTTT. It specifies CASSLRTGDTEAFF.

The CDR3 coding sequence is TGTGCCAGCAACGTCAGACAGAGCTCCTACAATGAGCAGTTCTTC. Its protein is CASNVRQSSYNEQFF. V gene TRBV6-5 combines with J gene TRBJ2-1; a weak D match, TRBD1 (5 bases). There are 15 residues in the CDR3. Trimming left V 7 bases short and J 0 bases short, with 13 bases between. Germline V CDR1 and CDR2: MNHEY, SVGAGI.

The chain employs TRBV5-5 and TRBJ1-5; no reliable D call. Germline V gene lookup returns CDR1 SGHKS and CDR2 YYEKEE (reference sequence). Trimming took off 2 bases at V and 0 bases at J, with 15 bases between the two ends. The CDR3 length is 17 residues. Written as DNA, the CDR3 is TGTGCCAGCAGCTTACAGATTCTCGCCTATAGCAATCAGCCCCAGCATTTT. This codes for CASSLQILAYSNQPQHF.

This chain joins TRBV7-2 and TRBJ1-2; D is unresolved. Looked up from germline, CDR1 is SGHTA and CDR2 is FQGNSA. This CDR3 comprises 14 residues. V lost 4 bases to trimming and J lost 0 bases, with 9 bases between them. The CDR3 region has the DNA TGTGCCAGCAGCTCCCGAAGGGCTAACTATGGCTACACCTTC. Translated: CASSSRRANYGYTF.

This CDR3 reads CASTRGWGAPNTGELFF. In DNA, the CDR3 is TGTGCCAGCACCCGAGGGTGGGGGGCCCCGAACACCGGGGAGCTGTTTTTT. V and J are TRBV2 and TRBJ2-2; D is tentatively TRBD1 or TRBD2 (6 bases each). The germline CDR1 and CDR2 sequences are SNHLY and FYNNEI. This CDR3 has 17 amino acids. Trimming shortened V by 7 bases and J by 0 bases, and 18 bases separated the two germline ends. Combining the CDR3 with reference TRBV2 and TRBJ2-2 gives the whole variable domain EPEVTQTPSHQVTQMGQEVILRCVPISNHLYFYWYRQILGQKVEFLVSFYNNEISEKSEIFDDQFSVERPDGSNFTLKIRSTKLEDSAMYFCASTRGWGAPNTGELFFGEGSRLTVL.

Here the CDR3 DNA reads TGTGCCAGCAGTTTATCGGATCCTCAGCCCCAGCATTTT. Translated, it gives CASSLSDPQPQHF. This chain uses TRBV28 with TRBJ1-5, with no clear D. From germline, CDR1 is MDHEN and CDR2 SYDVKM. The CDR3 extends over 13 amino acids. V shed 1 base and J shed 6 bases, with 7 bases lying between them.

V is TRBV7-3 and J is TRBJ2-2, with TRBD1 identical over 9 bases. Per the germline V gene, CDR1 is SGHTA and CDR2 is FQGTGA. The length of the CDR3 is 15 residues. After removal of 4 bases from V and 3 bases from J, the junction contained 3 bases not matched to a gene. The CDR3, as DNA: TGTGCCAGCAGCTCACAGGGGGCGCACACCGGGGAGCTGTTTTTT. Protein sequence: CASSSQGAHTGELFF.

J is TRBJ2-2 and V is TRBV11-2; 8 bases agree with TRBD2. The germline CDR1 and CDR2 sequences are SGHAT and FQNNGV. The V segment lost 4 bases and the J segment 3 bases; nucleotides outside the gene matches: 4. The CDR3 extends over 15 amino acids. The CDR3 is CASSSSGSDTGELFF. The CDR3 DNA reads as TGTGCCAGCAGCTCCAGCGGGAGTGACACCGGGGAGCTGTTTTTT.

The V call is TRBV28, the J call TRBJ1-4, with D perhaps matching TRBD1 (6 bases). The germline CDR1 and CDR2 sequences are MDHEN and SYDVKM. The V and J ends lost 4 bases and 0 bases respectively, with 15 bases between them. The CDR3 is 17 residues long. CDR3 amino acids: CASSSTEDSTTNEKLFF. The CDR3 coding sequence is TGTGCCAGCAGTTCAACAGAGGACAGTACAACTAATGAAAAACTGTTTTTT.

This chain joins TRBV29-1 and TRBJ2-5; D perhaps matches TRBD2 (6 bases). This CDR3 contains 13 residues. Per the germline V gene, CDR1 is SQVTM and CDR2 is ANQGSEA. Trimming cost V 4 bases and J 7 bases, with 16 bases left between them. The CDR3 DNA follows: TGCAGCGTTGGATTAGTGGAGGGGAGGACCCAGTACTTC. Its translation: CSVGLVEGRTQYF.

This rearrangement joins TRBV9 to TRBJ2-1; D remains ambiguous. CDR1 SGDLS and CDR2 YYNGEE come from the germline V gene. The CDR3 is 15 amino acids. V lost 4 bases, J lost 5 bases, and 16 bases lay in between. The CDR3 region is CASSPSRSPNNEQFF. CDR3 coding DNA: TGTGCCAGCAGCCCGAGTCGTAGCCCAAACAATGAGCAGTTCTTC.

The chain joins TRBV20-1 to TRBJ1-6, with no clear D. Trimming left V 3 bases short and J 5 bases short, with 11 bases between. Germline V gene lookup returns CDR1 DFQATT and CDR2 SNEGSKA (reference sequence). This CDR3 has 14 amino acids. CDR3 amino acids: CSASGRPNNSPLHF. For the CDR3, the DNA is TGCAGTGCTAGTGGGAGGCCGAATAATTCACCCCTCCACTTT.

This chain links TRBV12-3 or TRBV12-4 with TRBJ1-2; D remains ambiguous. CDR3 size: 13 residues. V lost 6 bases and J 2 bases, leaving 10 bases between the germline ends. Here the CDR3 DNA reads TGTGCCAGCAGGCCCGATAAGAACTATGGCTACACCTTC. Protein product: CASRPDKNYGYTF.

This clone was seen only once. V usage is TRBV28 and J usage is TRBJ1-2; no clear D gene. Trimming took 6 bases from V and 6 from J, leaving 14 bases between them. This CDR3 is built from 13 residues. The germline V gene has CDR1 MDHEN and CDR2 SYDVKM. CDR3 sequence: CASRPRRADGYTF. The CDR3 DNA reads TGTGCCAGCAGGCCCCGACGGGCTGATGGCTACACCTTC.

The V call is TRBV6-2 or TRBV6-3, the J call TRBJ1-1; tentative D call: TRBD1 (5 bases). The length of the CDR3 is 15 residues. The V gene lost 5 bases and the J gene lost 1 base, with 14 bases spanning the gap. Germline assignment: CDR1 MNHEY and CDR2 SVGEGT. The CDR3 protein is CASSEPITGNTEAFF. CDR3 nucleotides: TGTGCCAGCAGTGAGCCTATAACAGGGAACACTGAAGCTTTCTTT.